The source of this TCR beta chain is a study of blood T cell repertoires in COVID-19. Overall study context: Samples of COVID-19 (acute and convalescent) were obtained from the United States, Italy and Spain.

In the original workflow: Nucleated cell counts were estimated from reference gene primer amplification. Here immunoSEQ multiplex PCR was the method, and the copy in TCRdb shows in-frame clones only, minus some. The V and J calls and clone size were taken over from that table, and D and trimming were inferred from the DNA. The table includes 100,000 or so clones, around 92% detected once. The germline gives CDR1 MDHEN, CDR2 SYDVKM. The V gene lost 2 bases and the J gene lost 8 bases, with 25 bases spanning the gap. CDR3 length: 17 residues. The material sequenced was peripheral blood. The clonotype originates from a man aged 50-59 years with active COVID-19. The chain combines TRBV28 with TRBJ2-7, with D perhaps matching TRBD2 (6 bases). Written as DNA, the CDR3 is TGTGCCAGCAGTTTAGGACTGGGGGGACCGAATCTACGAAAGCAGTACTTC. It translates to CASSLGLGGPNLRKQYF. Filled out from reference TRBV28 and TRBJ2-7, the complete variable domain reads DVKVTQSSRYLVKRTGEKVFLECVQDMDHENMFWYRQDPGLGLRLIYFSYDVKMKEKGDIPEGYSVSREKKERFSLILESASTNQTSMYLCASSLGLGGPNLRKQYFGPGTRLTVT.